Below, one T cell receptor (beta chain) is given with its context. This clone was picked up a small number of times. No antigen is known for it. No much larger clonotype is one base removed from it; base qualities were not supplied. The CDR3 numbers 18 residues from cysteine through phenylalanine. The DNA shown is the 54-base CDR3, in frame from base 1. V and J lose 1 base and 0 bases, and a span of 16 bases separates them. Looking up the germline V gene (reference sequence) yields CDR1 SGHAT and CDR2 FQDESV. Each donor gave one peripheral blood draw, averaging around 0.11 L, which was collected into heparinised tubes. A BD FACSAria II was used to sort naive, central memory, regulatory and stem cell-like memory CD4+ T cells with a panel that included CD45RO, CCR7, CD25, CD127, CD95 and CD27. Every sorted population had a purity above 95%. PBMCs were isolated immediately by Lymphoprep density gradient centrifugation and stained directly without culture. So that batch effects would be minimized, each experiment stained and sorted samples in pairs, pairing one healthy donor with one patient.

This entry belongs to a study of beta chain features in type 1 diabetes (dated by TCRdb to the late 2010s). For the wider study: Mean age, gender distribution, total cell number and subset yield did not differ between patients and healthy donors. A total of roughly 100 million sorted cells were examined across all samples, and a strong correlation was observed between cell number per subset and RNA yield. Whereas all 30 or so donors provided naive and central memory subsets, regulatory and stem cell-like memory subsets were isolated from just 8 patients and about 8 healthy donors. In the study, TCRB repertoires of sorted circulating CD4+ T cell subsets from recently diagnosed type 1 diabetes patients were compared with those of matched healthy donors. Study-wide conclusions, independent of this receptor: Patients with type 1 diabetes made fewer insertions and deleted more nucleotides at VDJ recombination sites, implying thymic rearrangement abnormalities. Sequencing cDNA rather than genomic DNA could over-represent highly expressing activated cells, although activation and CD3 levels did not differ between groups. In all four CD4+ subsets, TCRB CDR3 length was moderately but significantly shorter in type 1 diabetes patients. The naive, central memory and regulatory TCRB repertoires appeared to resemble one another more closely among patients than among healthy donors. Shorter templates might have been favored by PCR, but patient and control samples were amplified and corrected together, so both groups would have been affected equally by any skew. Only small numbers of individuals were included in the HLA sub-analyses, which left unresolved whether HLA type had any influence on TCRB rearrangement.

The entire amount of isolated RNA was reverse transcribed using the High Capacity cDNA Reverse Transcription Kit, so the sequenced TCRB transcripts were expressed ones. Naive, central memory and regulatory T cell samples underwent deep immunoSEQ sequencing, averaging approximately 3.3 million total reads per sample. Sorted cells were lysed in RLT buffer, and RNA was extracted using DNase-treated RNeasy Micro or Mini kits according to cell number. To prevent cross-contamination, each cell subset was processed individually, whereas patient and healthy donor samples were processed jointly. Using the immunoSEQ multiplex PCR, TCRB sequences were amplified from cDNA into 87-bp fragments spanning the CDR3 region. Amplicons were sequenced on the Illumina HiSeq platform. The original pipeline was this. Synthetic template baselines were used to correct PCR bias computationally, reads within Hamming distance 2 were collapsed, and singletons that could not be merged were discarded. Reads were aligned against IMGT to assign V, D and J genes, CDR3 length and insertions or deletions at six rearrangement sites. Within each subset, clonotype counts were normalized to sorted cell number, and only after that were true diversity and Gini coefficients computed with the tcR R package. Repertoire sharing was quantified using the overlap coefficient calculated on TCRB nucleotide sequences. TCRdb's version of the immuneACCESS table is confined to in-frame rearrangements and falls short of the full clone set. An unresolved V gene accounts for under half of the shortfall where checked; the remainder is of unknown origin. Clone size and the V and J calls come from that table; the DNA yielded D and trimming. In this sample the table shows under 300,000 clones, 7% to 9% of which occur a single time. Approximately 0.93% of the sample lies in the top ten.

The chain joins TRBV11-1 to TRBJ2-4; TRBD2 is possibly the D segment (6 matching bases). This TCR came from a woman younger than 30 in good health. Sequencing was performed on central memory CD4+ T cells from blood. The bases read TGTGCCAGCAGCTTAGGGGACTGGAACAAAATAGCCAAAAACATTCAGTACTTC. Translated, it gives CASSLGDWNKIAKNIQYF.